This entry describes one TCR beta chain. Its antigen specificity is not known. The input lacks base qualities; no much larger clone sits a single base away. A distance of 11 bases separates the germline ends of V and J, which lose 0 bases and 3 bases respectively. Counted from cysteine to phenylalanine, this CDR3 has 15 amino acids. The DNA shown is the 45-base CDR3, in frame from base 1. CDR1 and CDR2, looked up from the germline V gene, are MGHRA and YSYEKL. The data stem from a study of blood T cell repertoires in COVID-19 (TCRdb year 2020). Notes on the research overall: Collaborator samples came from the United States, Italy and Spain and covered acute and convalescent phases of COVID-19. Subjects who had been exposed to COVID-19, were actively infected with it, or had recovered from it provided the deeply sampled blood TCRbeta repertoires that made up the dataset. The samples were drawn from the first 160 participants of the ongoing ImmuneRACE study and from 1,254 subjects provided by 6 global collaborators. Sample metadata almost always included a de-identified subject ID, COVID-19 status, age in years and sex. The material from the prospective study consisted of cDNA or gDNA derived from T cells, B-cell-depleted T cells, or PBMCs. A freely available public database, intended as a resource for researchers studying the immune response to SARS-CoV-2, is where the repertoires were released. HLA class I and class II types, where available, came from metadata supplied by the sample provider rather than from assay-based typing.

The immunoSEQ Assay, a bias-controlled multiplex PCR, was used to amplify TCRbeta CDR3 regions from genomic DNA. In the paper's pipeline: Nucleated cell counts per sample were estimated from amplification of reference gene primers within the assay. To quantify the absolute abundance of each unique TCRbeta CDR3 rearrangement, sequence reads were collapsed and filtered. For each sample, productive Simpson clonality was calculated as the square root of Simpson's diversity index over productive rearrangements. In its TCRdb copy, this immuneACCESS table keeps in-frame sequences only and misses some clones. Where compared with another copy, unresolved V genes explain less than half of these, and the others have no known cause. Clonal size and the V and J genes are those of that table, whereas D and trimming came from the DNA. This sample gives 150,000 to 200,000 clones in total; around 80% of them show up just once. Clones ranked in the top ten supply 6.5% to 9.5% of the sample.

Points the paper makes about the study in general: How much clinical and demographic metadata was included differed by source and by participant, and the metadata was provided uncurated.

At one collaborating source in Seattle, patients were enrolled during active infection and were followed longitudinally through the course of disease. Each collaborating institution followed its own protocols to collect whole blood in K2EDTA tubes. For TCRbeta analysis, collaborators shipped samples in one of three forms: frozen whole blood, isolated PBMCs, or DNA extracted from either of those sample types. The origin of this receptor is a woman aged 55-69 years with COVID-19, enrolled during active disease. This chain joins TRBV4-1 to TRBJ1-1; too little of a D gene remains to name it. The sample comprised peripheral blood. The sequenced DNA is TGCGCCAGCAGCCAAGAAGGACGGAGGGACACTGAAGCTTTCTTT. This yields the protein CASSQEGRRDTEAFF.